This T cell receptor beta chain emerged from a study of PD-L1 blockade in urothelial cancer. Looking at the study overall: Across blood samples, T cells had a median count of 141,255.

Some clones are missing from TCRdb's copy, which holds only in-frame ones; the method was immunoSEQ multiplex PCR. The table shows 35,000 to 45,000 clones, with 75% to 85% occurring only once. The sample's time point: pretreatment peripheral blood. Patients had urothelial carcinoma that was locally advanced or metastatic. For each patient, 1 to 8 samples were obtained, pretreatment and on-treatment. Germline loops: CDR1 MNHEY, CDR2 SMNVEV (reference sequence). V lost 3 bases and J lost 3, with 11 bases in between. There are 15 residues in the CDR3. The gene calls are TRBV27 and TRBJ1-4; D ambiguous. This clonotype was sampled from a man aged 55 to 70 with urothelial cancer. The sequenced sample was PBMCs, obtained around atezolizumab (anti-PD-L1) treatment. Written as DNA, the CDR3 is TGTGCCAGCAGTTTTAACGGGATTGCTAATGAAAAACTGTTTTTT. Translated: CASSFNGIANEKLFF.